A selection of T cell receptor beta chains follows, all from one sample in a study of shared clonotypes between healthy human individuals. Only in-frame clones appear in the TCRdb table, and some are missing; sequencing was by immunoSEQ multiplex PCR. The sample includes 700,000 to 950,000 clones, about 96% of them seen just once. Sequences were obtained from naive CD8+ T cells sorted from blood. These receptors came from a man aged 25 to 40 in good health. CDR3s include the opening cysteine and the closing phenylalanine or tryptophan. D genes are given only for firm matches. Only some rows state a clone size, as once, few, many or a class for expanded clones.

j_gene	v_gene	abundance	d_gene	CDR3aa	CDR3nt
TRBJ2-2	TRBV28	NA	NA	CASRPLVPAYTGELFF	TGTGCCAGCAGACCACTCGTTCCAGCGTACACCGGGGAGCTGTTTTTT
TRBJ2-1	TRBV15	NA	NA	CATSRDEAGIGREQFF	TGTGCCACCAGCAGAGATGAGGCCGGGATAGGGCGAGAGCAGTTCTTC
TRBJ2-5	TRBV29-1	NA	NA	CSVPLETQYF	TGCAGCGTTCCATTAGAGACCCAGTACTTC
TRBJ2-2	TRBV6-6	NA	NA	CASSPNTGELFF	TGTGCCAGCAGTCCAAACACCGGGGAGCTGTTTTTT
TRBJ1-1	TRBV29-1	NA	NA	CSVTDAYTEAFF	TGCAGCGTTACGGATGCATACACTGAAGCTTTCTTT
TRBJ1-1	TRBV9	NA	TRBD1	CASSVGTGGPEAFF	TGTGCCAGCAGCGTCGGGACAGGGGGTCCTGAAGCTTTCTTT
TRBJ2-7	TRBV7-9	NA	NA	CASSSWERGQYF	TGTGCCAGCAGCTCTTGGGAGAGGGGGCAGTACTTC
TRBJ2-1	TRBV27	NA	TRBD2	CASSPGLAGGNEQFF	TGTGCCAGCAGTCCCGGACTAGCGGGAGGCAATGAGCAGTTCTTC
TRBJ2-4	TRBV6-6	NA	NA	CASSSSVQPAKNIQYF	TGTGCCAGCAGTTCCAGTGTGCAACCAGCCAAAAACATTCAGTACTTC
TRBJ2-7	TRBV7-8	NA	NA	CASSPDVLYEQYF	TGTGCCAGCAGCCCTGACGTCTTGTACGAGCAGTACTTC
TRBJ1-1	TRBV13	NA	NA	CASSSKPGRRGTEAFF	TGTGCCAGCAGCTCGAAGCCGGGACGAAGGGGCACTGAAGCTTTCTTT
TRBJ2-1	TRBV13	NA	NA	CASSLADHYNEQFF	TGTGCCAGCAGCTTAGCAGATCATTACAATGAGCAGTTCTTC
TRBJ2-7	TRBV11-2	NA	NA	CASSAGHYEQYF	TGTGCCAGCAGCGCCGGACACTACGAGCAGTACTTC
TRBJ2-5	TRBV10-2	NA	TRBD2	CASSESLAGAPETQYF	TGCGCCAGCAGTGAGTCGTTAGCGGGAGCCCCCGAGACCCAGTACTTC
TRBJ2-2	TRBV7-9	NA	TRBD2	CASSSGTSGRANTGELFF	TGTGCCAGCAGCTCCGGGACTAGCGGGAGGGCGAACACCGGGGAGCTGTTTTTT
TRBJ1-5	TRBV7-9	NA	NA	CASSLGTAGSFGNQPQHF	TGTGCCAGCAGCTTAGGGACAGCGGGTTCTTTTGGCAATCAGCCCCAGCATTTT
TRBJ2-7	TRBV7-9	NA	NA	CASSPPTGYEQYF	TGTGCCAGCAGCCCACCCACCGGCTACGAGCAGTACTTC
TRBJ1-1	TRBV5-4	NA	NA	CASSFLGAEAFF	TGTGCCAGCAGCTTCCTTGGCGCTGAAGCTTTCTTT
TRBJ2-2	TRBV19	once	NA	CASSIGIRGRSGELFF	TGTGCCAGTAGTATTGGGATTCGAGGGCGGAGCGGGGAGCTGTTTTTT
TRBJ2-6	TRBV10-3	NA	NA	CAISAGFGANVLTF	TGTGCCATCAGTGCAGGGTTTGGGGCCAACGTCCTGACTTTC
TRBJ2-7	TRBV27	NA	NA	CASSSGQRRDEQYF	TGTGCCAGCAGTTCAGGACAGCGTCGGGACGAGCAGTACTTC
TRBJ2-1	TRBV29-1	NA	NA	CSVGHNEQFF	TGCAGCGTTGGACACAATGAGCAGTTCTTC